This is a list of T cell receptor beta chains from one sample in a study of T cell repertoires in cytomegalovirus infection. Via MiXCR, TCRdb re-called the reads, giving one row per CDR3 protein. Here the sample spans 150,000 to 190,000 distinct CDR3 sequences, around a quarter being singletons. Sequencing was done on a sample of PBMCs. All receptors derive from a human donor in good health (CMV status not recorded). Some clones in this sample may be carry-over from other donors' samples. CDR3s include the opening cysteine and the closing phenylalanine or tryptophan. D genes are given only for firm matches. The size entry is marked missing in some rows and otherwise reads once, few, many or a size class.

size: few
J: TRBJ1-1
V: TRBV5-1
D: TRBD1
DNA: TGCGCCAGCAGCTTGTGGCTGGGACAGGGGGCGTTGAACACTGAAGCTTTCTTT
CDR3: CASSLWLGQGALNTEAFF

size: many
J: TRBJ1-4
V: TRBV2
D: TRBD1
DNA: TGTGCCAGCAGTGAATCAGACAGGGGGCGAGCCGAAAAACTGTTTTTT
CDR3: CASSESDRGRAEKLFF

size: NA
J: TRBJ2-5
V: TRBV7-9
D: TRBD1
DNA: TGTGCCAGCACGTACCGGGACAGGGAAGAGAGAGAGACCCAGTACTTC
CDR3: CASTYRDREERETQYF

size: few
J: TRBJ1-1
V: TRBV28
D: NA
DNA: TGTGCCAGCAGTCCGATCGTCCTGACAGTGAACACTGAAGCTTTCTTT
CDR3: CASSPIVLTVNTEAFF

size: few
J: TRBJ2-7
V: TRBV7-9
D: TRBD2
DNA: TGTGCCAGCGGATCCGGGACTAGCGGGAGGGCCATTTACGAGCAGTACTTC
CDR3: CASGSGTSGRAIYEQYF

size: NA
J: TRBJ2-3
V: TRBV7-4
D: TRBD1
DNA: TGTGCCAGCAGCGCCACGACAGGGGGCTTCACAGATACGCAGTATTTT
CDR3: CASSATTGGFTDTQYF

size: many
J: TRBJ2-1
V: TRBV6-2/TRBV6-3
D: TRBD2
DNA: TGTGCCAGCAGTTACCTCAAGCGGGATAATGAGCAGTTCTTC
CDR3: CASSYLKRDNEQFF

size: NA
J: TRBJ2-2
V: TRBV4-2
D: NA
DNA: TGTGCCAGCAGCCAAGAGGGACGTAACACCGGGGAGCTGTTTTTT
CDR3: CASSQEGRNTGELFF

size: NA
J: TRBJ2-4
V: TRBV6-1
D: NA
DNA: TGTGCCAGCACCGAACAGGGAAACATTCAGTACTTC
CDR3: CASTEQGNIQYF

size: once
J: TRBJ2-3
V: TRBV12-3/TRBV12-4
D: NA
DNA: TGTGCCAGCAGTCTGCTCGGAGGTCCTACAGATACGCAGTATTTT
CDR3: CASSLLGGPTDTQYF

size: NA
J: TRBJ2-1
V: TRBV24-1
D: NA
DNA: TGTGCCACCAGTGACCCCACGGGGATCGGCTACAATGAGCAGTTCTTC
CDR3: CATSDPTGIGYNEQFF

size: NA
J: TRBJ1-1
V: TRBV20-1
D: NA
DNA: TGCAGCCTCTCCGGGAGGACTGAAGCTTTCTTT
CDR3: CSLSGRTEAFF

size: NA
J: TRBJ2-3
V: TRBV2
D: NA
DNA: TGTGCCAGCTACAGGATCACAGATACGCAGTATTTT
CDR3: CASYRITDTQYF

size: few
J: TRBJ2-1
V: TRBV10-3
D: TRBD2
DNA: TGTGCCATCAGTGGACCCGGGACTAGGGGTTCTAATGAGCAGTTCTTC
CDR3: CAISGPGTRGSNEQFF

size: many
J: TRBJ1-5
V: TRBV6-1
D: NA
DNA: TGTGCCAGCAGCCCTTCTCCCAGGGCCTACAATCAGCCCCAGCATTTT
CDR3: CASSPSPRAYNQPQHF

size: few
J: TRBJ2-1
V: TRBV9
D: NA
DNA: TGTGCCAGCAGCGTATATGAAAGATCCTACAATGAGCAGTTCTTC
CDR3: CASSVYERSYNEQFF